This T cell receptor beta chain was recorded in a study of shared clonotypes between healthy human individuals. On the study more broadly: Each donor's CD4 naive and CD4 memory cells filled three plates apiece, CD8 naive two, and CD8 memory one. General study findings and limits: Around 5% of naive CD4 clonotypes were shared across four donors.

A word on this clone: Its matching antigen is unknown.

As defined, naive CD8 cells were CD45RO-negative and positively selected for CCR7, with terminally differentiated effector memory CD45RA+ cells excluded. Template for every sorted-subset replicate PCR totaled about 0.2 ug DNA, approximately 30,000 T cell genomes. Here immunoSEQ multiplex PCR was the method, and the copy in TCRdb shows in-frame clones only, minus some. The table has 1.5 million to 2.5 million clones, over 85% seen once; the top ten hold roughly 1%. Per germline, CDR1 MNHEY and CDR2 SVGAGI. With 2 bases removed from V and 4 bases from J, the gap between germline ends came to 11 bases. This CDR3 contains 14 residues.

The receptor was derived from a man younger than 35 in good health. The sample was naive CD8+ T cells sorted from blood. The genes are TRBV6-5 and TRBJ1-1; D not resolved. CDR3: CASSYQDASTEAFF. In DNA, the CDR3 is TGTGCCAGCAGTTACCAGGACGCTAGCACTGAAGCTTTCTTT.